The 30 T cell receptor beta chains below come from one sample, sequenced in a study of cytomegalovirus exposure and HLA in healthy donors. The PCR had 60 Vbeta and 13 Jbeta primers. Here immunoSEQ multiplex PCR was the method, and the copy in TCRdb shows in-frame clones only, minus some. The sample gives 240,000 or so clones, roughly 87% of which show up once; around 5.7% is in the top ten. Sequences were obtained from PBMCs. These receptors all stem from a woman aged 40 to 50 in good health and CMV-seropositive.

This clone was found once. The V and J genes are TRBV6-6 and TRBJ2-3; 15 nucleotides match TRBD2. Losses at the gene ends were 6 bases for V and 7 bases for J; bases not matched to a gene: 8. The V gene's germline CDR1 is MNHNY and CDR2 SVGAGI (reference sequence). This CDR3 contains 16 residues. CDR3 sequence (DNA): TGTGCCAGCAGATCCGGACTAGCGGGGGGGCAAAATACGCAGTATTTT. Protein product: CASRSGLAGGQNTQYF.

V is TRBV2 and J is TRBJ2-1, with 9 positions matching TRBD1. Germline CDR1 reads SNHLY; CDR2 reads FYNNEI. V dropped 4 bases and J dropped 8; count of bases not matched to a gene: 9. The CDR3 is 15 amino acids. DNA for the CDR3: TGTGCCAGCAGTGGTTTGGACAGGGGATGGCATGAGCAGTTCTTC. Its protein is CASSGLDRGWHEQFF.

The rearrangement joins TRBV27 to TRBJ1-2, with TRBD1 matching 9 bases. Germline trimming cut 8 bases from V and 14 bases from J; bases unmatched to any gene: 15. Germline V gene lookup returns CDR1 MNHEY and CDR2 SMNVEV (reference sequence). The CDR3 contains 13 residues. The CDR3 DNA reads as TGTGCCAGCGGTACAGGGGGCGCCAATTTCGGTACCTTC. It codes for CASGTGGANFGTF.

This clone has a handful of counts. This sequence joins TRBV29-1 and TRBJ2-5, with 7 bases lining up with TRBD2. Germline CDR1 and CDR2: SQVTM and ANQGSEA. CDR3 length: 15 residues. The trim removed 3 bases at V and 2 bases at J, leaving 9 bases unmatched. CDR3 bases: TGCAGCGTTGAGCTACCCCCGGGGGGACAAGAGACCCAGTACTTC. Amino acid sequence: CSVELPPGGQETQYF. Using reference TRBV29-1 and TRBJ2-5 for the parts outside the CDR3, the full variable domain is SAVISQKPSRDICQRGTSLTIQCQVDSQVTMMFWYRQQPGQSLTLIATANQGSEATYESGFVIDKFPISRPNLTFSTLTVSNMSPEDSSIYLCSVELPPGGQETQYFGPGTRLLVL.

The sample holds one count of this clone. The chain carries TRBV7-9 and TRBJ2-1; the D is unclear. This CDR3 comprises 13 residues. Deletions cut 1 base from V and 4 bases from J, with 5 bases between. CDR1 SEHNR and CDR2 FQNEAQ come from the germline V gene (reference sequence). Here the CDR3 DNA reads TGTGCCAGCAGCTTAGGGCAGTACAATGAGCAGTTCTTC. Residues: CASSLGQYNEQFF. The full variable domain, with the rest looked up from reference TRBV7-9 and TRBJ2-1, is DTGVSQNPRHKITKRGQNVTFRCDPISEHNRLYWYRQTLGQGPEFLTYFQNEAQLEKSRLLSDRFSAERPKGSFSTLEIQRTEQGDSAMYLCASSLGQYNEQFFGPGTRLTVL.

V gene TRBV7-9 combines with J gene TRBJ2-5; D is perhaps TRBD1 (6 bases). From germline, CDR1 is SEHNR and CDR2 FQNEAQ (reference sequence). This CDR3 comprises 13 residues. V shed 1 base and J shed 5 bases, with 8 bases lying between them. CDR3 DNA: TGTGCCAGCAGCTTAGACAGGGTGGAGACCCAGTACTTC. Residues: CASSLDRVETQYF.

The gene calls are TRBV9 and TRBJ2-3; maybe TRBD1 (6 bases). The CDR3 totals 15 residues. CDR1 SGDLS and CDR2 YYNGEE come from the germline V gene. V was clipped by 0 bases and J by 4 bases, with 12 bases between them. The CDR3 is CASSVGIGGADTQYF. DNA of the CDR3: TGTGCCAGCAGCGTAGGAATAGGGGGTGCAGATACGCAGTATTTT.

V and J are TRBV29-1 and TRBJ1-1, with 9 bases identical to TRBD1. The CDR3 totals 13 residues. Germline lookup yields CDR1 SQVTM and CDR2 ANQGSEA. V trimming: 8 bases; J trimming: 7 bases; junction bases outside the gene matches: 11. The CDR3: CSSGQGWEDEAFF. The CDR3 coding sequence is TGCAGCTCCGGACAGGGGTGGGAAGATGAAGCTTTCTTT.

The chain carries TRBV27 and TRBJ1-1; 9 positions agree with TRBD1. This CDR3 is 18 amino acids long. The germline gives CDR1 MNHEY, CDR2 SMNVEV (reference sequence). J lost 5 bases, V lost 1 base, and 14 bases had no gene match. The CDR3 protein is CASSLYGHGQGRITEAFF. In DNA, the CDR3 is TGTGCCAGCAGTTTATATGGACACGGACAGGGGAGGATTACTGAAGCTTTCTTT.

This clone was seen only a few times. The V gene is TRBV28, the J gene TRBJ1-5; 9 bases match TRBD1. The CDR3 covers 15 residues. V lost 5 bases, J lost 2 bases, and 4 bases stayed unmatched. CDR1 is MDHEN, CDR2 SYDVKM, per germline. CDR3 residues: CASSTGGDGNQPQHF. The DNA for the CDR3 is TGTGCCAGCAGTACAGGGGGCGACGGCAATCAGCCCCAGCATTTT.

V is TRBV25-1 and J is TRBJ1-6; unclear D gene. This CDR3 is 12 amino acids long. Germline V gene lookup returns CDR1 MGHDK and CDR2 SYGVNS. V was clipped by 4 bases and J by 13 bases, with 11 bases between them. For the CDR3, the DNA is TGTGCCAGCAGTGCCGGAGCTGGGCCCCTCCACTTT. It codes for CASSAGAGPLHF.

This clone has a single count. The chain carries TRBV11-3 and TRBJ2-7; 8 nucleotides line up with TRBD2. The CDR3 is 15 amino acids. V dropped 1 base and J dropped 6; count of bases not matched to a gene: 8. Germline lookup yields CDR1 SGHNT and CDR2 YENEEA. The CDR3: CASSLVAGHLGEQYF. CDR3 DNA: TGTGCCAGCAGCTTAGTAGCGGGACATCTCGGCGAGCAGTACTTC.

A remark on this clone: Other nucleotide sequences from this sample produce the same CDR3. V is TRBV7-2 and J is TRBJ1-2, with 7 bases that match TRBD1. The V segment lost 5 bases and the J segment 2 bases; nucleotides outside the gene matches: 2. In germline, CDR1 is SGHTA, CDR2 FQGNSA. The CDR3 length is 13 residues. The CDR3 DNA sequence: TGTGCCAGCAGCCAGACAGGGAACTATGGCTACACCTTC. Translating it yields CASSQTGNYGYTF.

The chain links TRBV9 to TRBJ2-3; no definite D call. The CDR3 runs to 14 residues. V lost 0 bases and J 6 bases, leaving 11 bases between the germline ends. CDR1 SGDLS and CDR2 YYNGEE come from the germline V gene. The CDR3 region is CASSVEASGDTQYF. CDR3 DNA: TGTGCCAGCAGCGTAGAAGCGTCTGGGGATACGCAGTATTTT.

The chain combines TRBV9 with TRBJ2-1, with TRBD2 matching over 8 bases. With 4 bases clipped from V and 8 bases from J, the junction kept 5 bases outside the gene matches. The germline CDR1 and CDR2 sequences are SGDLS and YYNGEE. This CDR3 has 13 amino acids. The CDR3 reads CASSLAGSHEQFF. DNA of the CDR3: TGTGCCAGCAGCCTAGCGGGTTCCCATGAGCAGTTCTTC.

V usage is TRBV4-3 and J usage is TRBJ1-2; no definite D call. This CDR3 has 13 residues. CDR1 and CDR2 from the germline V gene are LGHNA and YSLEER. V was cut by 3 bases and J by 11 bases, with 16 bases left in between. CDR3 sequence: CASSHPGLRRYTF. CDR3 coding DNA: TGCGCCAGCAGCCACCCTGGGCTTAGGAGGTACACCTTC.

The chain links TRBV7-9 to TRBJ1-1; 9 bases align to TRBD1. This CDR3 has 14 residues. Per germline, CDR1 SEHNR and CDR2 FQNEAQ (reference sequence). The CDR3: CAGGDREGRTEAFF. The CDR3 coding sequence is TGTGCAGGCGGGGACAGGGAGGGGCGCACTGAAGCTTTCTTT.

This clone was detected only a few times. The CDR3 protein is CASRPEGGGYSTDTQYF. The CDR3 region has the DNA TGCGCCAGCAGACCCGAGGGCGGGGGCTATAGCACAGATACGCAGTATTTT. The chain joins TRBV5-1 to TRBJ2-3; possibly TRBD2 for D (7 bases). The V and J ends lost 5 bases and 0 bases respectively, with 19 bases between them. The CDR3 length is 17 residues. Germline CDR1 SGHRS, CDR2 YFSETQ.

The CDR3: CAISESRDRGLNEQYF. CDR3 DNA: TGTGCCATCAGTGAGTCTAGGGACAGGGGGCTCAACGAGCAGTACTTC. The V and J genes are TRBV10-3 and TRBJ2-7; the match to TRBD1 covers 12 bases. CDR3 length equals 16 residues. J lost 5 bases, V lost 0 bases, and 5 bases had no gene match. The germline CDR1 and CDR2 sequences are ENHRY and SYGVKD.

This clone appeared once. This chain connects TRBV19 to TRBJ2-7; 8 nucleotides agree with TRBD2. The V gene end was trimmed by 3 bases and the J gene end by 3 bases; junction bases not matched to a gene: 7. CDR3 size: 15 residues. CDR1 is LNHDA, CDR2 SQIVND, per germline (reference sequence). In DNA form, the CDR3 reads TGTGCCAGTAGTATCGGGGGGGAGGGCCGCTACGAGCAGTACTTC. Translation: CASSIGGEGRYEQYF. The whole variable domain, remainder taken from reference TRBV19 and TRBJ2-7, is DGGITQSPKYLFRKEGQNVTLSCEQNLNHDAMYWYRQDPGQGLRLIYYSQIVNDFQKGDIAEGYSVSREKKESFPLTVTSAQKNPTAFYLCASSIGGEGRYEQYFGPGTRLTVT.

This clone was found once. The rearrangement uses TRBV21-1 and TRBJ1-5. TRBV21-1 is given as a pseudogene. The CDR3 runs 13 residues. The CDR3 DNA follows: TGTGCCCGGCGGCAGCATAGCAATCAGCCCCAGCATTTT. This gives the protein CARRQHSNQPQHF.

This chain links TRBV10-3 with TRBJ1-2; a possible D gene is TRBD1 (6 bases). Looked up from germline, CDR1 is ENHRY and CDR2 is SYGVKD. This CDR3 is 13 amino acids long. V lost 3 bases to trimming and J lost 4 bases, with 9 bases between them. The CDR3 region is CAISDMGAYGYTF. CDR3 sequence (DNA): TGTGCCATCAGTGACATGGGGGCCTATGGCTACACCTTC.

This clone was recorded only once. The CDR3 here is CASSPTGSPSVYTF. The CDR3 DNA reads as TGTGCCAGCAGCCCTACAGGGTCCCCCTCAGTCTACACCTTC. This chain links TRBV4-2 with TRBJ1-2, with a weak D call TRBD1 (6 bases). The CDR3 sequence is 14 residues long. Trimming shortened V by 4 bases and J by 10 bases, and 19 bases separated the two germline ends. Germline lookup yields CDR1 LGHNA and CDR2 YNFKEQ.

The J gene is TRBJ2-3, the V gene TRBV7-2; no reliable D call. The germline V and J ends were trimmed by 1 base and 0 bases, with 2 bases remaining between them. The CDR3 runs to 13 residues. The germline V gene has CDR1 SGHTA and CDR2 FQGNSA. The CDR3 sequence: CASSLVSTDTQYF. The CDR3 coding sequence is TGTGCCAGCAGCTTAGTAAGCACAGATACGCAGTATTTT.

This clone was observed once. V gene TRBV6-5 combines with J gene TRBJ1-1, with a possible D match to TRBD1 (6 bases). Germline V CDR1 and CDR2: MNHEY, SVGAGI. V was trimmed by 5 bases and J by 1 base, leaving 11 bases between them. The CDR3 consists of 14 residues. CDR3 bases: TGTGCCAGCAGTCGACAGGTGGAGAACACTGAAGCTTTCTTT. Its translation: CASSRQVENTEAFF.

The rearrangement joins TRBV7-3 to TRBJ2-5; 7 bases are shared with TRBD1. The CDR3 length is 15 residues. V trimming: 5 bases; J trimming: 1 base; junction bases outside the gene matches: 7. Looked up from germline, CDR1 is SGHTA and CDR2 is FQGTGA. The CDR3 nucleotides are TGTGCCAGCAGCGTCCGGGACAGCCGCCAAGAGACCCAGTACTTC. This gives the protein CASSVRDSRQETQYF.

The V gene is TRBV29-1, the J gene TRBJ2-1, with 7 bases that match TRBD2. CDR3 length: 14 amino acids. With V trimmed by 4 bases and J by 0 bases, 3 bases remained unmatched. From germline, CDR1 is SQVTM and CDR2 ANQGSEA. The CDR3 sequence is CSVAPGGSYNEQFF. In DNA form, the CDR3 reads TGCAGCGTTGCCCCGGGGGGCTCCTACAATGAGCAGTTCTTC.

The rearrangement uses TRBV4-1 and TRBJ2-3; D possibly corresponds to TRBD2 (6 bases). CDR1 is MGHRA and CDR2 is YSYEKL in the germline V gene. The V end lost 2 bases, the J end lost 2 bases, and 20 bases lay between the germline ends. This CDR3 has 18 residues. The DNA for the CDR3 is TGCGCCAGCAGCCAATCCGGAGGGCGGAGCGGACTCACAGATACGCAGTATTTT. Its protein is CASSQSGGRSGLTDTQYF.

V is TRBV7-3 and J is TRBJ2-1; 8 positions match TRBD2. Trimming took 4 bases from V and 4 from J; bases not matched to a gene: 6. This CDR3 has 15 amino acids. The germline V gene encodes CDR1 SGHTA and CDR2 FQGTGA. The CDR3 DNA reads TGTGCCAGCAGCTCTACTAGCGGCGAGTACAATGAGCAGTTCTTC. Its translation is CASSSTSGEYNEQFF.

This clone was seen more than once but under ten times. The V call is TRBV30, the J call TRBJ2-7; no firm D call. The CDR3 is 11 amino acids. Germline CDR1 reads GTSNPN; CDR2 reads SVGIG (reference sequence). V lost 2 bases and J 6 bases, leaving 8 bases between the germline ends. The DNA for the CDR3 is TGTGCCTGGAGTACGCAGGTCGAGCAGTACTTC. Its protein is CAWSTQVEQYF.